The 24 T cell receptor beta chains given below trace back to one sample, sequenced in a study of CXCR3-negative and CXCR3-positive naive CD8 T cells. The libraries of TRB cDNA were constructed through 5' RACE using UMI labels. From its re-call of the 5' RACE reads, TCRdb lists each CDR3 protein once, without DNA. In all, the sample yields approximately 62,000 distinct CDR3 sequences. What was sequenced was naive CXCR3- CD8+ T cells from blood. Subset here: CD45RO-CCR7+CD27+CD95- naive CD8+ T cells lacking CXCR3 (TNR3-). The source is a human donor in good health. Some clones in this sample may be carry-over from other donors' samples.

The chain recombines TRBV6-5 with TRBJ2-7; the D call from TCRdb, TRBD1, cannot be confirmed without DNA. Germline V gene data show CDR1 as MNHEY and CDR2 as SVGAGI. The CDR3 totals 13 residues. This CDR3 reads CATGQGGSYEQYF.

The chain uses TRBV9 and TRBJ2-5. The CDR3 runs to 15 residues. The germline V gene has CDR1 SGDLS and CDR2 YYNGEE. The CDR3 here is CASSVTRQYQETQYF. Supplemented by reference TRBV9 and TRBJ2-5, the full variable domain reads DSGVTQTPKHLITATGQRVTLRCSPRSGDLSVYWYQQSLDQGLQFLIQYYNGEERAKGNILERFSAQQFPDLHSELNLSSLELGDSALYFCASSVTRQYQETQYFGPGTRLLVL.

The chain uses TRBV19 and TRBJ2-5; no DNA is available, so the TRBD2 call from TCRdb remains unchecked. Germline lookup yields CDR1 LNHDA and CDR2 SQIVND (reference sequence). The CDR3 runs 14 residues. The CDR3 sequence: CASTEGPKLETQYF.

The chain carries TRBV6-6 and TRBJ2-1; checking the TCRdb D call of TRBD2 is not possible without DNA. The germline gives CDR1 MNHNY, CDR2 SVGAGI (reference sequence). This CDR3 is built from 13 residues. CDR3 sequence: CASKNSDWSEQFF.

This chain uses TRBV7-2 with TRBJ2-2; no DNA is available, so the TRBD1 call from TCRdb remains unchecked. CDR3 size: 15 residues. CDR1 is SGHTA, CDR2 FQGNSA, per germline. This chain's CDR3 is CASSSSGGAGGELFF.

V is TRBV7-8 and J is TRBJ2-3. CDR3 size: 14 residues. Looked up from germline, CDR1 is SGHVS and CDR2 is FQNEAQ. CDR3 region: CASSLWISTDTQYF.

The CDR3 loop is CASSIDGTSGAYSYNEQFF. This sequence joins TRBV19 and TRBJ2-1; as DNA is missing, the TRBD2 call by TCRdb cannot be tested. Per the germline V gene, CDR1 is LNHDA and CDR2 is SQIVND (reference sequence). CDR3 length: 19 amino acids.

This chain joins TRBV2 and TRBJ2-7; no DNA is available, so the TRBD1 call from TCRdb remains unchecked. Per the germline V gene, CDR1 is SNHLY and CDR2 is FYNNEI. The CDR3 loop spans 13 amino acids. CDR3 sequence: CASGSGGRYEQYF. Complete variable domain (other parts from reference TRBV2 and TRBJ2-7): EPEVTQTPSHQVTQMGQEVILRCVPISNHLYFYWYRQILGQKVEFLVSFYNNEISEKSEIFDDQFSVERPDGSNFTLKIRSTKLEDSAMYFCASGSGGRYEQYFGPGTRLTVT.

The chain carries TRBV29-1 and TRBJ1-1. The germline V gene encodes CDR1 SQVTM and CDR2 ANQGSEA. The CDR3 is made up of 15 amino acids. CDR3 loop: CSVDHPPDGNTEAFF.

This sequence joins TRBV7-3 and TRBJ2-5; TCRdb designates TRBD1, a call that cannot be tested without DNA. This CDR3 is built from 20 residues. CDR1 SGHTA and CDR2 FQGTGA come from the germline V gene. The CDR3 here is CASSRYGGGAGRKTGETQYF.

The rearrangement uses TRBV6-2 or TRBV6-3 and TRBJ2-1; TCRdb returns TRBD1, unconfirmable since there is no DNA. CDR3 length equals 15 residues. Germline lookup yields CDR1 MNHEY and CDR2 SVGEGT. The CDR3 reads CASSYWQGVYNEQFF.

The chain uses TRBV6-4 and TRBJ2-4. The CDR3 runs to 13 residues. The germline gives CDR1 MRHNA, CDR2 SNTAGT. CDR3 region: CASSDSEANIQYF.

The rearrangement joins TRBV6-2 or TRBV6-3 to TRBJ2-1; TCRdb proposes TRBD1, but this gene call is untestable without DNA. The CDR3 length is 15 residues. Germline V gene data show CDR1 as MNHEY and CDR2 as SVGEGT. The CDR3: CASSYSRTEYNEQFF.

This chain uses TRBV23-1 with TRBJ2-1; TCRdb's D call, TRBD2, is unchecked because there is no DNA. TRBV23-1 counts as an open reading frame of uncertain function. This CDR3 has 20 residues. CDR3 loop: CASSHVRGPRDLSSYNEQFF.

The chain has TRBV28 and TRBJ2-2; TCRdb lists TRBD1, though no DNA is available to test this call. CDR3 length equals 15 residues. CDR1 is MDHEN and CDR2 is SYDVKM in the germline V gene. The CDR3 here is CASSGKSDPTGELFF.

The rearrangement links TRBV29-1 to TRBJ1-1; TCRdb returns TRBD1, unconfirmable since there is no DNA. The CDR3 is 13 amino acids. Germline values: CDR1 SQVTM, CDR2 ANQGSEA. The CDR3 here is CSAPGQVGTEAFF. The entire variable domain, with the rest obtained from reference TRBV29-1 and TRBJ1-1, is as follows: SAVISQKPSRDICQRGTSLTIQCQVDSQVTMMFWYRQQPGQSLTLIATANQGSEATYESGFVIDKFPISRPNLTFSTLTVSNMSPEDSSIYLCSAPGQVGTEAFFGQGTRLTVV.

CDR3 protein: CASSQVPYNEQFF. J is TRBJ2-1 and V is TRBV14. Germline values: CDR1 SGHDN, CDR2 FVKESK. The CDR3 loop spans 13 amino acids.

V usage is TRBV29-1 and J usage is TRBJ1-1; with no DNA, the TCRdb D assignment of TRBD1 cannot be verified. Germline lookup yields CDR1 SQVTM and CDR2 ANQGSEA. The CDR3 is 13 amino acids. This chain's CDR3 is CSVRPRDRTVTFF.

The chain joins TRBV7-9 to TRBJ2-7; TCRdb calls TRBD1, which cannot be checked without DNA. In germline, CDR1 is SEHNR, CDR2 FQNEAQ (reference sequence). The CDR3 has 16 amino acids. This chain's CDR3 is CASSTTSGHSSYEQYF.

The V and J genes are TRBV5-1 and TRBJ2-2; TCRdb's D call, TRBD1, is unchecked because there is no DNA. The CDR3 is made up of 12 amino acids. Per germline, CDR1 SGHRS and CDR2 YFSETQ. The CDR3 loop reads CASSPGAGELFF.

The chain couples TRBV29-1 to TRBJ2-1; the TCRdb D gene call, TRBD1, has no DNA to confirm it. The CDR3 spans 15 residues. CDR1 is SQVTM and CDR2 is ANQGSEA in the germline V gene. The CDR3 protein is CSVVGGELSYNEQFF.

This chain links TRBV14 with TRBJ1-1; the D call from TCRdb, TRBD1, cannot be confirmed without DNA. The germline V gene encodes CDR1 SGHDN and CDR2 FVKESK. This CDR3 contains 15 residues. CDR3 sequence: CASSRLDRLGTEAFF. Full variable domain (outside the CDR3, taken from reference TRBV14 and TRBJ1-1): EAGVTQFPSHSVIEKGQTVTLRCDPISGHDNLYWYRRVMGKEIKFLLHFVKESKQDESGMPNNRFLAERTGGTYSTLKVQPAELEDSGVYFCASSRLDRLGTEAFFGQGTRLTVV.

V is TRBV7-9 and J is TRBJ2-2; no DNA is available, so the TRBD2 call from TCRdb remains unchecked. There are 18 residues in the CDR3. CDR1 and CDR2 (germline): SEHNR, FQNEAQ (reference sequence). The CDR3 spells CASSSLRLAGANTGELFF.

CDR3 residues: CASRGLAGADEQYF. The rearrangement joins TRBV27 to TRBJ2-7; TCRdb proposes TRBD2, but this gene call is untestable without DNA. Per the germline V gene, CDR1 is MNHEY and CDR2 is SMNVEV (reference sequence). The CDR3 is 14 amino acids.